The entry that follows covers one T cell receptor beta chain sequence. Its target is not known. This record comes from a study of cytomegalovirus exposure and HLA in healthy donors. Study observations and caveats: Some TCR beta chains (approximately 180 of them) were listed as cytomegalovirus-associated. Generally TCR sequences proved uncommon, though certain public TCRs appeared in numerous donors. Published work reported that the classifier diagnosed cytomegalovirus status with high specificity and sensitivity.

The protocol was immunoSEQ multiplex PCR, while the TCRdb copy is restricted to in-frame clones and leaves out a portion. The data show hundreds of thousands of clones, around 88% seen once. Germline CDR1 and CDR2: SNHLY and FYNNEI. The CDR3 length is 16 residues. Trimming removed 3 bases at V and 1 base at J, with 16 bases between. The TCR comes from a woman in her 30s in good health and CMV-seropositive. This chain uses TRBV2 with TRBJ2-7; a weak D match, TRBD1 (6 bases). The specimen was PBMCs. The CDR3 DNA reads as TGTGCCAGCAGTGATGAAGAGACAGGAGTATCCTACGAGCAGTACTTC. Protein sequence: CASSDEETGVSYEQYF.